The entry below describes one T cell receptor beta chain. The record originates from a study of blood T cell repertoires in COVID-19. On the study more broadly: In each case, the material was cDNA or gDNA derived from T cells, B-cell-depleted T cells, or PBMCs.

Original processing methods: Reference gene primers were amplified, and this amplification served to estimate nucleated cell counts. TCRdb's copy holds only in-frame clones and misses some; the assay was immunoSEQ multiplex PCR. V and J calls plus clone size are reproduced from that table; the DNA served to infer D and trimming. The repertoire has approximately 380,000 clones, 85% of them found once; the top ten carry 3.5% to 4%. Material for sequencing was peripheral blood. The sequence derives from a woman younger than 35 with acute or convalescent COVID-19.

The CDR3 spells CASSLSPTGSYEQYF. The CDR3 DNA reads TGTGCCAGCAGCTTAAGTCCGACAGGTTCCTACGAGCAGTACTTC. This chain joins TRBV5-5 and TRBJ2-7; D perhaps matches TRBD1 (6 bases). The V gene's germline CDR1 is SGHKS and CDR2 YYEKEE (reference sequence). V was trimmed by 2 bases and J by 1 base, leaving 13 bases between them. The CDR3 runs to 15 residues.